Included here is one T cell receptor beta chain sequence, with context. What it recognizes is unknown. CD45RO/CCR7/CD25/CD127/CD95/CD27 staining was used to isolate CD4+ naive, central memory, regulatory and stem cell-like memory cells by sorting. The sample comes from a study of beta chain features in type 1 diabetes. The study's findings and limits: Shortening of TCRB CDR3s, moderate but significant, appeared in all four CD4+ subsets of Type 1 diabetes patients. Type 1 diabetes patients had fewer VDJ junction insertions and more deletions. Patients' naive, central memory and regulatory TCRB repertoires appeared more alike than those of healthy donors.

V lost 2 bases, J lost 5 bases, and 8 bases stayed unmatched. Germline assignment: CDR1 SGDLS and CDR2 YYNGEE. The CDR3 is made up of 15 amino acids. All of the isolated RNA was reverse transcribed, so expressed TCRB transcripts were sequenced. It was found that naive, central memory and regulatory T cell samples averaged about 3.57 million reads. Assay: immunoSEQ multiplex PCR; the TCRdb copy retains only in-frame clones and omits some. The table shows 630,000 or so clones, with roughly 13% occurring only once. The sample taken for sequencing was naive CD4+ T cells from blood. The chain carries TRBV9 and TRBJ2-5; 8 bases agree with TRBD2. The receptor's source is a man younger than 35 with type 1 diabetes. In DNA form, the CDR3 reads TGTGCCAGCAGCGTCAGCGGGGGTTCGGGGGAGACCCAGTACTTC. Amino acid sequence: CASSVSGGSGETQYF.